This note documents a single T cell receptor beta chain sequence. Genomic DNA of every subset was divided equally among multiple immunoSEQ plates. Study processing details: Junction-only sequences without quality scores came from ImmunoSEQ, so filtering differed. The table came from immunoSEQ multiplex PCR; TCRdb's copy has only in-frame clones and leaves some out. The V and J calls and clone size are taken from that table; D and trimming were inferred from the DNA. This sample has approximately 440,000 clones, with roughly 80% found just once. The CDR3 consists of 14 residues. J gave up 5 bases and V 5 bases, and 8 bases lay outside the gene matches. In germline, CDR1 is SGHVS, CDR2 FQNEAQ. The source of the sample is a study of shared clonotypes between healthy human individuals. Adult donors, all healthy and HIV-negative, had no recent acute infections or vaccinations. Every one of the donors was a Caucasian adult that lived in Nashville, Tennessee.

The source is a middle-aged woman in good health. Some clones in this sample may be carry-over from other donors' samples. The sequencing input was PBMCs. The V and J genes are TRBV7-8 and TRBJ1-1; 7 bases map to TRBD1. CDR3 protein: CASSTRTGLTEAFF. DNA for the CDR3: TGTGCCAGCAGCACCCGGACAGGTTTGACTGAAGCTTTCTTT.